This T cell receptor beta chain originates from a study of T cell repertoires in cytomegalovirus infection. Across the study: Based on public TCR beta signatures, there were indications of CMV infection and of a matching HLA type. Overall study findings and caveats: Carriage of CMV together with the relevant HLA was identifiable through cumulative public TCR beta family frequency.

At least ten counts were recorded for this clonotype. The antigen remains undetermined. This CDR3 is 13 amino acids long. Germline loops: CDR1 MNHEY, CDR2 SVGEGT. Trimming removed 5 bases at V and 5 bases at J, with 13 bases between. TCRdb recomputed calls from the reads with MiXCR, one row per CDR3 protein. The profile covers approximately 730,000 distinct CDR3 sequences, with just under 30% appearing a single time and over 10% taken by the ten largest. V usage is TRBV6-2 or TRBV6-3 and J usage is TRBJ2-7; no reliable D call. Here the sequenced sample was cultured CD8+ T cells from PBMCs, taken from culture after CMV antigen stimulation. The TCR sequence derives from a human donor in good health (CMV status not recorded). Some clones in this sample may be carry-over from other donors' samples. The CDR3 DNA sequence: TGTGCCAGCAGTCTCTCGGGCAGGCACGAGCAGTACGTC. This encodes CASSLSGRHEQYV.